This TCR beta chain is drawn from a study of T cell repertoires in cytomegalovirus infection. Study-level background: Signatures in public TCR beta sequences pointed to both CMV infection and matching HLA type. Study-wide results and limits: CMV carriers having the relevant HLA were flagged by cumulative public TCR beta family frequency. What dominated the ex vivo response were HLA-C-restricted CMV-specific TCR beta clonotypes.

This clonotype was counted a few times. Its target is unknown. TCRdb used MiXCR to reprocess the reads, holding one entry per CDR3 protein. Of about 740,000 distinct CDR3 sequences listed, 35% are singletons. The CDR3 has 16 residues. CDR1 is SGHVS, CDR2 FQNEAQ, per germline. V was pared by 3 bases and J by 7 bases, with 22 bases between. The chain links TRBV7-8 to TRBJ2-7; possible D gene TRBD2, 6 bases. Input material: PBMCs. The clonotype was recovered from a human donor in good health (CMV status not recorded). Some clones in this sample may be carry-over from other donors' samples. CDR3 residues: CASSLGGRFSPQEQYF. In nucleotides, the CDR3 is TGTGCCAGCAGCTTGGGGGGAAGGTTTTCTCCGCAGGAGCAGTACTTC.